What follows is one T cell receptor beta chain and its context. The antigen is undetermined. Generated by immunoSEQ multiplex PCR, the TCRdb table keeps only in-frame clones and is missing some. The sample shows about 110,000 clones, more than 80% of them seen only once. V lost 9 bases, J lost 9 bases, and 20 bases lay in between. This CDR3 comprises 14 residues. CDR1 KGHDR and CDR2 SFDVKD come from the germline V gene. This specimen comes from a study of T cell responses to AZD1222 COVID-19 vaccine. Study findings and constraints: Across spike, vaccine-associated CD4 TCRs were found, dominant at 160-218 and 743-854. The donors showed a predominance of white British ancestry and of females, with possible underestimation of clonal diversity. Nearly half of spike-specific TCRs reportedly go after variant regions that carry no mutations. At baseline, seropositivity was found in only five or six AZD1222 recipients.

The rearrangement links TRBV24-1 to TRBJ2-4; D ambiguous. The source is an adult in good health. Sequencing used peripheral blood, obtained on day 0 of AZD1222 vaccination. CDR3 residues: CATSEASSVGIQYF. CDR3 sequence (DNA): TGTGCCACCTCTGAGGCGAGCTCGGTGGGCATTCAGTACTTC.